The TCR beta chain under discussion was sequenced for a study of graft-versus-host responses after intestinal transplantation. As for the study in general: Transplants were multivisceral, liver-intestinal, or isolated intestinal.

Findings and caveats of the study: Analysis identified GvH clones in recipient marrow, with some appearing first in ileum or blood.

Clones were sequenced by immunoSEQ multiplex PCR, and TCRdb holds only the in-frame ones, with some missing. Here the sample spans about 120,000 clones, 85% to 95% being singletons. With regard to this clone: Its antigen remains unidentified.

V was pared by 5 bases and J by 2 bases, with 7 bases between. The germline V gene encodes CDR1 GTSNPN and CDR2 SVGIG (reference sequence). The CDR3 spans 11 residues. This specimen was unstimulated CD8+ T cells sorted from spleen or lymph node cells, taken before intestinal transplant. The sequence derives from a human donor who received an intestinal transplant. V is TRBV30 and J is TRBJ2-7; weak D call: TRBD1 (5 bases). CDR3 sequence: CAWGRAYEQYF. CDR3 nucleotide sequence: TGTGCCTGGGGCAGGGCCTACGAGCAGTACTTC.